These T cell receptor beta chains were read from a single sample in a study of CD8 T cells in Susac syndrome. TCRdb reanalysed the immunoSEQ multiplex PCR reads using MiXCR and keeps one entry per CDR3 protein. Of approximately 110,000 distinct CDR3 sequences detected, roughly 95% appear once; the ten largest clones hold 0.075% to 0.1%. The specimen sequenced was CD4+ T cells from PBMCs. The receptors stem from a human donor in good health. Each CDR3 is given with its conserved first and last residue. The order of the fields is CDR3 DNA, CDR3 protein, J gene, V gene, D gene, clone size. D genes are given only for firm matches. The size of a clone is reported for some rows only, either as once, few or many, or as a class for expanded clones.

cdr3_nt: TGTGCCAGAGCGGGGGAAACAGATACGCAGTATTTT
cdr3_aa: CARAGETDTQYF
j_call: TRBJ2-3
v_call: TRBV7-9
d_call: TRBD2
clone_size: -

cdr3_nt: TGCAGTGCTAGTTCATATAGCTCCTATAATTCACCCCTCCACTTT
cdr3_aa: CSASSYSSYNSPLHF
j_call: TRBJ1-6
v_call: TRBV20-1
d_call: -
clone_size: -

cdr3_nt: TGTGCCAGCAGTGGGTTACGCAACACCGGGGAGCTGTTTTTT
cdr3_aa: CASSGLRNTGELFF
j_call: TRBJ2-2
v_call: TRBV2
d_call: -
clone_size: -

cdr3_nt: TGCAGCGTTCTTCGAGAGTTTGGATACGAGCAGTACTTC
cdr3_aa: CSVLREFGYEQYF
j_call: TRBJ2-7
v_call: TRBV29-1
d_call: -
clone_size: once

cdr3_nt: TGCAGCGTTGAAGGTAGCGTCGAGGGCACAGATACGCAGTATTTT
cdr3_aa: CSVEGSVEGTDTQYF
j_call: TRBJ2-3
v_call: TRBV29-1
d_call: -
clone_size: -

cdr3_nt: TGTGCCAGCAGCACTACGACTAGCGGGGCCTCCTACGAGCAGTACTTC
cdr3_aa: CASSTTTSGASYEQYF
j_call: TRBJ2-7
v_call: TRBV7-2
d_call: TRBD2
clone_size: -

cdr3_nt: TGCAGTGCTCTCAGGAACACTGAAGCTTTCTTT
cdr3_aa: CSALRNTEAFF
j_call: TRBJ1-1
v_call: TRBV20-1
d_call: -
clone_size: -

cdr3_nt: TGTGCCAGCAGTTACACCCAGACAGGGAACACCGGGGAGCTGTTTTTT
cdr3_aa: CASSYTQTGNTGELFF
j_call: TRBJ2-2
v_call: TRBV6-5
d_call: -
clone_size: -

cdr3_nt: TGCGGTAGGGGGTCCTACAATGAGCAGTTCTTC
cdr3_aa: CGRGSYNEQFF
j_call: TRBJ2-1
v_call: TRBV20-1
d_call: -
clone_size: -

cdr3_nt: TGTGCCAGCAGCTCGAACAGGGCCCCCTCCTACGAGCAGTACTTC
cdr3_aa: CASSSNRAPSYEQYF
j_call: TRBJ2-7
v_call: TRBV7-2
d_call: -
clone_size: -

cdr3_nt: TGTGCCAGCGAAGCCCGCCCGGGGTCAGGAACGAGTGAAGCTTTCTTT
cdr3_aa: CASEARPGSGTSEAFF
j_call: TRBJ1-1
v_call: TRBV7-6
d_call: -
clone_size: -

cdr3_nt: TGCAGTGCTACTCTCACCTACGAGCAGTACTTC
cdr3_aa: CSATLTYEQYF
j_call: TRBJ2-7
v_call: TRBV20-1
d_call: -
clone_size: -

cdr3_nt: TGTGCCAGCAGCGCGGGATCTATCATAGCCAAAAACATTCAGTACTTC
cdr3_aa: CASSAGSIIAKNIQYF
j_call: TRBJ2-4
v_call: TRBV7-2
d_call: -
clone_size: few

cdr3_nt: TGTGCCAGCATCAGACAGGGAAGGAGCTATGGCTACACCTTC
cdr3_aa: CASIRQGRSYGYTF
j_call: TRBJ1-2
v_call: TRBV5-4
d_call: TRBD1
clone_size: -

cdr3_nt: TGTGCCAGCAACCCACACGGGACTACCCACAATGAGCAGTTCTTC
cdr3_aa: CASNPHGTTHNEQFF
j_call: TRBJ2-1
v_call: TRBV12-3/TRBV12-4
d_call: TRBD2
clone_size: -

cdr3_nt: TGTGCCAGCAGCCACGGGAAGGGGTTTGGGGCCAACGTCCTGACTTTC
cdr3_aa: CASSHGKGFGANVLTF
j_call: TRBJ2-6
v_call: TRBV14
d_call: -
clone_size: -

cdr3_nt: TGTGCCAGCAGTTACTCCCTAGGCGGGAAAGATACGCAGTATTTT
cdr3_aa: CASSYSLGGKDTQYF
j_call: TRBJ2-3
v_call: TRBV6-5
d_call: -
clone_size: -

cdr3_nt: TGCAGCGTGGTGACTAGCGGGACAACCTACGAGCAGTACTTC
cdr3_aa: CSVVTSGTTYEQYF
j_call: TRBJ2-7
v_call: TRBV29-1
d_call: TRBD2
clone_size: -